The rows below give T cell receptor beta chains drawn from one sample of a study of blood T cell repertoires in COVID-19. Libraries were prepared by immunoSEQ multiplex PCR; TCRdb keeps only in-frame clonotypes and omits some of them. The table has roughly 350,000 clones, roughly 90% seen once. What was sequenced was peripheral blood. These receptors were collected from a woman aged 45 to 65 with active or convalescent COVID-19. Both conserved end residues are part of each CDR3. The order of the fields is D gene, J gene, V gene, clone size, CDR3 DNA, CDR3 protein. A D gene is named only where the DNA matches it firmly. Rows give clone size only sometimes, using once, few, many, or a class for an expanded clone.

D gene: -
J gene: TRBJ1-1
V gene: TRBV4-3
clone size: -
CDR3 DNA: TGCGCCAGCAGCCAAGATTCTCGGGAGACGGGCACTGAAGCTTTCTTT
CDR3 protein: CASSQDSRETGTEAFF

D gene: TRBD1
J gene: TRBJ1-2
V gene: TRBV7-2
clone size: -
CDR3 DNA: TGTGCCAGCAGCTTAATGGGGACAGTAGGCGGCTACACCTTC
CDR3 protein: CASSLMGTVGGYTF

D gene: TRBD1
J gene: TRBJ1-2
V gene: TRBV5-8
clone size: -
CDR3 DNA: TGTGCCAGCAGCTTAGGGGACAGCGTATATGGCTACACCTTC
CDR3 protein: CASSLGDSVYGYTF

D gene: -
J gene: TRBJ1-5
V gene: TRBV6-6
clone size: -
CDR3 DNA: TGTGCCAGCAGCCTGACAGGCCAAAATCAGCCCCAGCATTTT
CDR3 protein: CASSLTGQNQPQHF

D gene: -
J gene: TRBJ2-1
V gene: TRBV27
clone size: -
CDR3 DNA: TGTGCCAGCAGCCGTGAGCGGGCCTACAATGAGCAGTTCTTC
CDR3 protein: CASSRERAYNEQFF

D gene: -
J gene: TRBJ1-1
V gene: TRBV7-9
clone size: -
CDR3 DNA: TGTGCCAGCAGCTTAGTTCTACAGAGTACTGAAGCTTTCTTT
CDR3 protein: CASSLVLQSTEAFF

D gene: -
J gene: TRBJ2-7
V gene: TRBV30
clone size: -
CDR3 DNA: TGTGCCTGGAGGGGGCTTAAGGACGAGCAGTACTTC
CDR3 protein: CAWRGLKDEQYF

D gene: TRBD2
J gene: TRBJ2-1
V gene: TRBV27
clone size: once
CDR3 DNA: TGTGCCAGCAGACTAGCGGGGCCCAACAATGAGCAGTTCTTC
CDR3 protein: CASRLAGPNNEQFF

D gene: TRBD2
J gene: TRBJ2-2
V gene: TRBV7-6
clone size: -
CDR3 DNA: TGTGCCAGCAGCTTACGTGGGACTAGCGGAAACACCGGGGAGCTATTTTTT
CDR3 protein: CASSLRGTSGNTGELFF

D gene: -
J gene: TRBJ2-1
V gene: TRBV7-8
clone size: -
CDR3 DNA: TGTGCCAGCAGGACTAGGCGGGGGCCTTACAATGAGCAGTTCTTC
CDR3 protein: CASRTRRGPYNEQFF